This T cell receptor (beta chain) was identified during a study of cytomegalovirus exposure and HLA in healthy donors. Overall study: Among fewer than 500 genotyped donors, approximately 80% fell in the Caucasian-associated ancestry cluster.

Turning to this clone: Its cognate antigen is unknown.

The PCR employed 60 Vbeta primers together with 13 Jbeta primers. Libraries were prepared by immunoSEQ multiplex PCR; TCRdb keeps only in-frame clonotypes and omits some of them. In the table there are 130,000 or so clones, 78% of which are singletons. The CDR3 runs to 16 residues. Trimming removed 0 bases at V and 7 bases at J, with 15 bases between. The germline CDR1 and CDR2 sequences are LGHNA and YSLEER. Study-level results: Listed as cytomegalovirus-associated were 164 TCR beta chains. Reported findings show TCR beta sequences accurately forecast HLA-A and HLA-B alleles in most subjects.

The sequence derives from a female donor in good health and CMV-seronegative. The chain employs TRBV4-3 and TRBJ1-4, with D possibly matching TRBD1 (5 bases). Input material: PBMCs. In DNA, the CDR3 is TGCGCCAGCAGCCAAGATCGGTTGGGAAGGGGTGAAAAACTGTTTTTT. Amino acid sequence: CASSQDRLGRGEKLFF.